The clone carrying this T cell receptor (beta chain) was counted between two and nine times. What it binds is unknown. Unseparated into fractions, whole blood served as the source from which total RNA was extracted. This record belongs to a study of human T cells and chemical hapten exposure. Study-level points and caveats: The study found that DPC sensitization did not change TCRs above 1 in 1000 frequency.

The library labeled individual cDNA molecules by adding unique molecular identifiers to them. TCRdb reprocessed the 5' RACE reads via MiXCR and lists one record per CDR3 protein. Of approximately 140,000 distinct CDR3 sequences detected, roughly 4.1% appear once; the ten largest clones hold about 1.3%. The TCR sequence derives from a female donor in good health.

The CDR3 sequence: CASSLEGLAGACSTDTQYF. The CDR3 region has the DNA TGTGCCAGCAGTTTAGAGGGACTAGCGGGGGCTTGTAGCACAGATACGCAGTATTTT. This sequence joins TRBV12-3 or TRBV12-4 and TRBJ2-3; 14 nucleotides agree with TRBD2. This CDR3 region has 19 residues. The V and J ends lost 1 base and 0 bases, in that order; junction bases with no gene match: 6.